This paragraph covers one T cell receptor (beta chain) sequence. Its specificity is unknown. This entry comes from a study of shared clonotypes between healthy human individuals. Positively selected for CCR7, the CD45RO-negative cells used as naive CD8 cells excluded terminally differentiated effector memory CD45RA+ cells. Study-level results: Clonotype sharing among donors was expected to depend on sequencing depth. Naive subsets usually exceeded memory subsets in estimated richness.

V lost 3 bases and J lost 7; bases outside the gene matches: 6. The germline V gene encodes CDR1 SGDLS and CDR2 YYNGEE. This CDR3 has 14 amino acids. Every immunoSEQ plate was one replicate of a subset's evenly spread DNA. The protocol was immunoSEQ multiplex PCR, while the TCRdb copy is restricted to in-frame clones and leaves out a portion. The data hold about 2.2 million clones, with around 95% observed a single time. This clonotype originated in a man aged 18 to 30 in good health. Some clones in this sample may be carry-over from other donors' samples. This chain uses TRBV9 with TRBJ2-7; TRBD1 matches 11 bases. The sequenced sample consisted of naive CD8+ T cells from PBMCs. CDR3 DNA sequence: TGTGCCAGCAGCGCCGGGACAGGGGGTAAGGAGCAGTACTTC. Encoded protein: CASSAGTGGKEQYF.